The 22 T cell receptor beta chains in this list originate from one sample, sequenced in a study of blood T cell repertoires in COVID-19 (dated by TCRdb to the early 2020s). Preparation of the library involved the immunoSEQ multiplex PCR assay. Here the immuneACCESS table is served through TCRdb, limited to in-frame sequences with V and J called. Missing clones are a known gap in these copies; in checked studies unresolved V genes cover under half, and the rest lacks a known reason. The sample table lists about 100,000 clones, roughly 84% of them with a count of one. About 13% of the sample goes to the ten largest clones. The specimen was peripheral blood. The receptors were sampled from a human donor in a cohort sampled during active COVID-19.

This chain uses TRBV5-1 with TRBJ2-1, with D hard to call. V lost 5 bases and J lost 4, with 7 bases in between. CDR1 is SGHRS and CDR2 is YFSETQ in the germline V gene. This CDR3 is 12 amino acids long. CDR3 nucleotide sequence: TGCGCCAGCAGGTTACAGTACAATGAGCAGTTCTTC. Translation: CASRLQYNEQFF.

The rearrangement links TRBV12-5 to TRBJ2-5; TRBD1 is a possible D gene (6 bases). CDR1 is LGHNT and CDR2 is FRNRAP in the germline V gene. Trimming cost V 1 base and J 4 bases, with 13 bases left between them. CDR3 length equals 15 residues. CDR3 residues: CASGLGDTEGETQYF. The CDR3 bases are TGTGCTAGTGGTTTGGGGGACACGGAAGGAGAGACCCAGTACTTC.

The chain uses TRBV19 and TRBJ2-1; the match to TRBD2 covers 7 bases. The CDR3 is 14 amino acids. Germline lookup yields CDR1 LNHDA and CDR2 SQIVND (reference sequence). With V trimmed by 11 bases and J by 10 bases, 17 bases remained unmatched. CDR3 loop: CASSSGLGVGEQFF. The DNA of the CDR3 is TGTGCCTCGAGCTCAGGACTAGGGGTAGGGGAGCAGTTCTTC.

The J gene is TRBJ2-5, the V gene TRBV20-1, with 7 bases that match TRBD2. CDR1 and CDR2 from the germline V gene are DFQATT and SNEGSKA (reference sequence). Trimming at V came to 3 bases and at J to 2 bases, leaving 6 bases not matched to a gene. This CDR3 has 14 residues. The CDR3 loop is CSASDVGLQETQYF. The CDR3 DNA follows: TGCAGTGCTAGTGATGTGGGACTACAAGAGACCCAGTACTTC.

The chain is built from TRBV18 and TRBJ1-5; D is unresolved. The V end lost 2 bases, the J end lost 3 bases, and 11 bases lay between the germline ends. Germline CDR1 reads KGHSH; CDR2 reads LQKENI. The CDR3 is 15 amino acids. DNA for the CDR3: TGTGCCAGCTCACCAAGCGGGCAGAACAATCAGCCCCAGCATTTT. It is translated as CASSPSGQNNQPQHF.

This clone was counted a few times. This rearrangement joins TRBV7-9 to TRBJ1-4, with 9 bases aligning to TRBD1. Germline V gene data show CDR1 as SEHNR and CDR2 as FQNEAQ (reference sequence). Trimming cost V 5 bases and J 7 bases; bases outside gene matches: 8. The CDR3 runs to 15 residues. This chain's CDR3 is CASSPTGGRGEKLFF. CDR3 DNA sequence: TGTGCCAGCAGCCCAACAGGGGGCCGGGGTGAAAAACTGTTTTTT.

The chain combines TRBV10-3 with TRBJ2-3, with TRBD1 as a possible D gene (6 bases). The germline CDR1 and CDR2 sequences are ENHRY and SYGVKD. CDR3 size: 14 residues. Trimming pared 6 bases from V and 1 base from J, leaving 11 bases between. The CDR3 reads CAIRRDTGTDTQYF. CDR3 bases: TGTGCCATCAGAAGGGACACCGGCACAGATACGCAGTATTTT.

V usage is TRBV30 and J usage is TRBJ2-7; 11 bases match TRBD1. The V and J ends lost 2 bases and 1 base, in that order; junction bases with no gene match: 7. Germline V CDR1 and CDR2: GTSNPN, SVGIG (reference sequence). The CDR3 covers 16 residues. The CDR3 nucleotides are TGTGCCTGGAGTACCACCGGGACAGGGGGATCCTACGAGCAGTACTTC. Protein product: CAWSTTGTGGSYEQYF.

This chain connects TRBV2 to TRBJ1-5; D possibly corresponds to TRBD1 (6 bases). Germline assignment: CDR1 SNHLY and CDR2 FYNNEI. V was cut by 4 bases and J by 4 bases, with 14 bases left in between. This CDR3 is built from 15 residues. Here the CDR3 reads CASSVWGRGNQPQHF. CDR3 bases: TGTGCCAGCAGTGTATGGGGGCGAGGTAATCAGCCCCAGCATTTT.

The CDR3 loop reads CASSYRGTGNTGELFF. In nucleotides, the CDR3 is TGTGCCAGCAGTTACCGGGGGACGGGGAACACCGGGGAGCTGTTTTTT. The gene calls are TRBV6-5 and TRBJ2-2; D may be TRBD2 (6 bases). Germline lookup yields CDR1 MNHEY and CDR2 SVGAGI. The CDR3 is 16 residues long. Trimming cost V 2 bases and J 1 base, with 11 bases left between them.

The J gene is TRBJ2-7, the V gene TRBV15; 7 bases align to TRBD1. V trimming: 3 bases; J trimming: 2 bases; junction bases outside the gene matches: 1. Germline values: CDR1 LNHNV, CDR2 YYDKDF (reference sequence). There are 13 residues in the CDR3. The CDR3 here is CATSRGQTYEQYF. In nucleotides, the CDR3 is TGTGCCACCAGCAGGGGACAGACCTACGAGCAGTACTTC.

In DNA, the CDR3 is TGTGCCAGCAGCCAAGATCTGGTATTCGGGTTCCCCCTCCACTTT. Protein: CASSQDLVFGFPLHF. The V and J genes are TRBV14 and TRBJ1-6; D gene unclear. Trimming took off 0 bases at V and 13 bases at J, with 16 bases between the two ends. The germline V gene has CDR1 SGHDN and CDR2 FVKESK. This CDR3 spans 15 amino acids.

The chain joins TRBV5-1 to TRBJ2-1; weak D call: TRBD1 (6 bases). Germline V CDR1 and CDR2: SGHRS, YFSETQ. Trimming stripped 6 bases from V and 9 bases from J, with 25 bases between. The CDR3 is 16 residues long. As DNA, the CDR3 is TGCGCCAGCACCCTAACGTATTCTACAGGGAGTGGTGAGCAGTTCTTC. This sequence encodes CASTLTYSTGSGEQFF.

This clone was counted between two and nine times. V and J are TRBV6-5 and TRBJ1-5; D possibly corresponds to TRBD1 (5 bases). The CDR3 extends over 14 amino acids. Germline CDR1 and CDR2: MNHEY and SVGAGI. V was trimmed by 2 bases and J by 4 bases, leaving 9 bases between them. In DNA form, the CDR3 reads TGTGCCAGCAGTTACCGGGGGGGGAATCAGCCCCAGCATTTT. Its protein product is CASSYRGGNQPQHF.

In DNA, the CDR3 is TGCGCCAGCAGCTCAATGTCAGGGGGTAACGAGCAGTTCTTC. Translated: CASSSMSGGNEQFF. The rearrangement uses TRBV5-1 and TRBJ2-1; TRBD1 matches 7 bases. Trimming at V came to 3 bases and at J to 10 bases, leaving 10 bases not matched to a gene. The CDR3 length is 14 residues. In germline, CDR1 is SGHRS, CDR2 YFSETQ.

The rearrangement joins TRBV7-6 to TRBJ2-5; TRBD2 matches at 9 bases. The germline V gene encodes CDR1 SGHVS and CDR2 FNYEAQ. The CDR3 has 14 residues. V shed 10 bases and J 2 bases; nucleotides not matched to a gene: 8. Here the CDR3 DNA reads TGTGCCACCTCCCGTCTAGCGGGGCAAGAGACCCAGTACTTC. As protein: CATSRLAGQETQYF.

The sample holds a few counts of this clone. The CDR3 ends on some other residue instead of the conserved phenylalanine or tryptophan, so this is likely a read error. Because the CDR3's place on the DNA is in doubt, the DNA is left out and the CDR3 is given as listed by TCRdb. The CDR3 here is CASRGGPDSPL. This rearrangement joins TRBV21-1 to TRBJ2-6; the table's TRBD2 call for D was not verified on the DNA. TRBV21-1 is reported as a pseudogene. The CDR3 is 11 residues long, counting both termini.

The chain links TRBV6-5 to TRBJ2-1, with 13 bases aligning to TRBD2. J lost 7 bases, V lost 4 bases, and 7 bases had no gene match. The CDR3 is made up of 16 amino acids. Per germline, CDR1 MNHEY and CDR2 SVGAGI. In DNA form, the CDR3 reads TGTGCCAGCAGTTCCAGCGGGACTAGCGGGGCTAATGAGCAGTTCTTC. Encoded protein: CASSSSGTSGANEQFF.

V and J are TRBV7-9 and TRBJ2-1; 12 bases match TRBD2. The trim removed 5 bases at V and 4 bases at J, leaving 9 bases unmatched. The CDR3 loop spans 17 amino acids. CDR1 and CDR2 (germline): SEHNR, FQNEAQ (reference sequence). The CDR3, as DNA: TGTGCCAGCAGCGGTAGGGCCACTAGCGGGAGGTACAATGAGCAGTTCTTC. This gives the protein CASSGRATSGRYNEQFF.

CDR3 bases: TGTGCCAGCTGCTGGGGGGGAAGTGAGGGCTACACCTTC. Residues: CASCWGGSEGYTF. The genes are TRBV6-5 and TRBJ1-2, with D perhaps matching TRBD1 (5 bases). Germline lookup yields CDR1 MNHEY and CDR2 SVGAGI. The CDR3 length is 13 residues. Trimming left V 8 bases short and J 8 bases short, with 18 bases between.

This clone occurred a few times. The rearrangement links TRBV12-3 or TRBV12-4 to TRBJ1-2; D ambiguous. Trimming stripped 7 bases from V and 3 bases from J, with 9 bases between. The CDR3 is made up of 12 amino acids. The CDR3 region is CASTNQDYGYTF. In DNA, the CDR3 is TGTGCCAGCACGAATCAGGACTATGGCTACACCTTC.

The rearrangement joins TRBV5-6 to TRBJ1-4; 7 bases are shared with TRBD1. Per germline, CDR1 SGHDT and CDR2 YYEEEE. The CDR3 runs 15 residues. With 5 bases clipped from V and 3 bases from J, the junction kept 7 bases outside the gene matches. The CDR3 nucleotides read TGTGCCAGCAGATTCAGGGGGAGAGCTAATGAAAAACTGTTTTTT. Amino acid sequence: CASRFRGRANEKLFF.